This T cell receptor beta chain was identified during a study of blood T cells in healthy people across ages. Study results and caveats: Those diversity estimates obtained from one million T cells were thought to be underestimates.

The length of the CDR3 is 13 residues. V shed 2 bases and J shed 10 bases, with 14 bases lying between them. The draw of peripheral blood yielded around 10 milliliters from each donor. In regard to this clonotype: The antigen remains undetermined.

Next came a second PCR, run for about 6 to 11 cycles, which used a sample-barcoded 5' primer along with a J-beta primer mix. Each cDNA was tagged by a template-switch adaptor containing 12 random nucleotides. A single record per CDR3 protein comes from TCRdb applying MiXCR to the 5' RACE reads. The table lists 1.8 million or so distinct CDR3 sequences, approximately 40% of them singletons. The chain links TRBV6-7 to TRBJ1-1; D remains unclear. TRBV6-7 is classed as an ORF, of uncertain function. Sequenced input: blood. This TCR was recovered from a human donor in good health. CDR3 in amino acids: CASSYHPEVRAFF. The CDR3 DNA follows: TGTGCCAGCAGTTACCATCCCGAGGTCCGAGCTTTCTTT.